This TCR beta chain was recovered during a study of tumor-infiltrating lymphocytes in primary liver carcinoma. Study-wide findings and caveats: Significantly larger top-250-clone fractions were found in tumors than in blood (p = 0.039).

Germline DNA was also extracted, and blood RNA was taken from unsorted whole blood. At sampling, these chronic HBV carriers had received no treatment. The CDR3 spans 14 residues. The V end lost 1 base, the J end lost 6 bases, and 12 bases lay between the germline ends. The germline V gene has CDR1 SGHNT and CDR2 YENEEA. There are many counts of this clonotype. Its antigen is still unknown. The authors made TCR beta cDNA from roughly 480 ng total RNA with a constant-region primer. ARM-PCR was slightly modified, and three nested multiplex PCR rounds with it gave rise to the TCR beta libraries. It was with TRBV1-TRBV30 forward primers and a C-beta reverse primer that the first two PCR rounds were run, at about 10 cycles each. TCRdb passed the multiplex PCR reads through MiXCR, listing each CDR3 protein once. The sample comprises 150,000 to 200,000 distinct CDR3 sequences, 65% of which are singletons, and approximately 7% rests with the top ten.

This TCR came from a woman aged 60-70 years with primary liver carcinoma and hepatitis B virus infection. Sequencing was done on a sample of peripheral blood. The J gene is TRBJ1-2, the V gene TRBV11-3, with no clear D. The DNA of the CDR3 is TGTGCCAGCAGCTTAGCGACGGTTCTTGATGGCTACACCTTC. The encoded protein is CASSLATVLDGYTF.